Listed below are T cell receptor beta chains from one sample, sequenced in a study of blood T cell repertoires in COVID-19. Using immunoSEQ multiplex PCR, the repertoire was profiled, and TCRdb retains in-frame clones only, with some absent. The sample lists about 77,000 clones; 73% were seen once. Sequencing was performed on peripheral blood. The receptors here all came from a man in his fifties or sixties with acute or convalescent COVID-19. The CDR3 runs from the conserved cysteine through the conserved F or W. D genes are given only for firm matches. Clone size is stated in some rows and not others, as once, few, many or a class when expanded.

d_call: TRBD2
v_call: TRBV28
cdr3_length: 17
clone_size: -
j_call: TRBJ2-3
cdr3_aa: CASSFPRAGTSTDTQYF
cdr3_nt: TGTGCCAGCAGTTTTCCCAGAGCGGGGACTAGCACAGATACGCAGTATTTT

d_call: TRBD2
v_call: TRBV7-2
cdr3_length: 15
clone_size: -
j_call: TRBJ2-2
cdr3_aa: CASSLGSGREWELFF
cdr3_nt: TGTGCCAGCAGCTTAGGGTCGGGGAGGGAATGGGAGCTGTTTTTT

d_call: -
v_call: TRBV5-1
cdr3_length: 14
clone_size: -
j_call: TRBJ2-2
cdr3_aa: CASSLYRENGELFF
cdr3_nt: TGCGCCAGCAGCTTATACAGGGAAAACGGGGAGCTGTTTTTT

d_call: -
v_call: TRBV5-5
cdr3_length: 16
clone_size: -
j_call: TRBJ1-4
cdr3_aa: CASSLNRVPTNEKLFF
cdr3_nt: TGTGCCAGCAGCTTAAACAGGGTTCCAACTAATGAAAAACTGTTTTTT

d_call: -
v_call: TRBV7-2
cdr3_length: 14
clone_size: -
j_call: TRBJ2-2
cdr3_aa: CASSLSSNRESLFF
cdr3_nt: TGTGCCAGCAGCTTAAGCTCGAACAGGGAGTCCCTGTTTTTT

d_call: -
v_call: TRBV6-5
cdr3_length: 13
clone_size: -
j_call: TRBJ1-1
cdr3_aa: CATQSGSGTEAFF
cdr3_nt: TGTGCCACCCAGTCAGGGTCAGGGACTGAAGCTTTCTTT

d_call: -
v_call: TRBV10-2
cdr3_length: 13
clone_size: -
j_call: TRBJ1-1
cdr3_aa: CASRETVDTEAFF
cdr3_nt: TGCGCCAGCAGAGAGACAGTAGACACTGAAGCTTTCTTT

d_call: -
v_call: TRBV3-1/TRBV3-2
cdr3_length: 13
clone_size: -
j_call: TRBJ1-2
cdr3_aa: CASSQDRQAGYTF
cdr3_nt: TGTGCCAGCAGCCAAGATCGCCAAGCTGGCTACACCTTC

d_call: TRBD2
v_call: TRBV4-1
cdr3_length: 18
clone_size: -
j_call: TRBJ2-3
cdr3_aa: CASSPIFIAGASTDTQYF
cdr3_nt: TGCGCCAGCAGCCCCATATTTATAGCGGGAGCGAGCACAGATACGCAGTATTTT

d_call: -
v_call: TRBV11-2
cdr3_length: 14
clone_size: -
j_call: TRBJ2-3
cdr3_aa: CASSPISFTDTQYF
cdr3_nt: TGTGCCAGCAGCCCTATTTCATTCACAGATACGCAGTATTTT

d_call: TRBD1
v_call: TRBV24-1
cdr3_length: 17
clone_size: -
j_call: TRBJ2-1
cdr3_aa: CATSDVGQGGSYNEQFF
cdr3_nt: TGTGCCACCAGTGATGTCGGACAGGGGGGTTCCTACAATGAGCAGTTCTTC

d_call: -
v_call: TRBV15
cdr3_length: 14
clone_size: -
j_call: TRBJ2-3
cdr3_aa: CATSRDEGTDTQYF
cdr3_nt: TGTGCCACCAGCAGAGATGAGGGAACAGATACGCAGTATTTT

d_call: -
v_call: TRBV2
cdr3_length: 18
clone_size: -
j_call: TRBJ1-3
cdr3_aa: CASSEPGGPGYSGNTIYF
cdr3_nt: TGTGCCAGCAGTGAACCGGGGGGGCCAGGCTACTCTGGAAACACCATATATTTT

d_call: -
v_call: TRBV5-1
cdr3_length: 17
clone_size: medium-sized
j_call: TRBJ1-6
cdr3_aa: CASSPSLTGLSDSPLHF
cdr3_nt: TGCGCCAGCAGCCCGTCTCTAACAGGGCTCTCGGATTCACCCCTCCACTTT

d_call: -
v_call: TRBV9
cdr3_length: 14
clone_size: -
j_call: TRBJ2-1
cdr3_aa: CASSVDLSYNEQFF
cdr3_nt: TGTGCCAGCAGCGTAGATCTATCCTACAATGAGCAGTTCTTC

d_call: -
v_call: TRBV25-1
cdr3_length: 15
clone_size: -
j_call: TRBJ2-2
cdr3_aa: CASREIETGSGELFF
cdr3_nt: TGTGCCAGCAGGGAGATAGAGACAGGTTCCGGGGAGCTGTTTTTT

d_call: -
v_call: TRBV7-8
cdr3_length: 13
clone_size: few
j_call: TRBJ2-5
cdr3_aa: CASSFGGLETQYF
cdr3_nt: TGTGCCAGCAGCTTCGGCGGGCTGGAGACCCAGTACTTC

d_call: -
v_call: TRBV6-2/TRBV6-3
cdr3_length: 12
clone_size: -
j_call: TRBJ1-2
cdr3_aa: CASSYSGYGYTF
cdr3_nt: TGTGCCAGCAGTTATTCGGGCTATGGCTACACCTTC

d_call: TRBD1
v_call: TRBV6-5
cdr3_length: 15
clone_size: -
j_call: TRBJ2-7
cdr3_aa: CASRLGQGGSYEQYF
cdr3_nt: TGTGCCAGCAGGCTGGGACAGGGAGGATCCTACGAGCAGTACTTC

d_call: -
v_call: TRBV5-1
cdr3_length: 15
clone_size: -
j_call: TRBJ2-5
cdr3_aa: CASSSSGDSQETQYF
cdr3_nt: TGCGCCAGCAGCTCTTCCGGGGACTCCCAAGAGACCCAGTACTTC

d_call: -
v_call: TRBV11-2
cdr3_length: 12
clone_size: -
j_call: TRBJ2-1
cdr3_aa: CASSFDREEEFF
cdr3_nt: TGTGCCAGCAGCTTTGACAGGGAGGAGGAGTTCTTC

d_call: -
v_call: TRBV2
cdr3_length: 15
clone_size: few
j_call: TRBJ2-6
cdr3_aa: CASSHRNSGANVLTF
cdr3_nt: TGTGCCAGCAGCCACAGAAATTCTGGGGCCAACGTCCTGACTTTC

d_call: -
v_call: TRBV10-3
cdr3_length: 15
clone_size: -
j_call: TRBJ1-4
cdr3_aa: CAIRPGGTTNEKLFF
cdr3_nt: TGTGCCATCAGGCCCGGCGGGACAACTAATGAAAAACTGTTTTTT

d_call: TRBD1
v_call: TRBV6-5
cdr3_length: 12
clone_size: -
j_call: TRBJ2-5
cdr3_aa: CASSTGEETQYF
cdr3_nt: TGTGCCAGCAGTACAGGGGAAGAGACCCAGTACTTC

d_call: TRBD1
v_call: TRBV12-5
cdr3_length: 15
clone_size: -
j_call: TRBJ2-5
cdr3_aa: CASGGQEDRQETQYF
cdr3_nt: TGTGCTAGTGGTGGCCAAGAGGACAGGCAAGAGACCCAGTACTTC

d_call: -
v_call: TRBV7-9
cdr3_length: 15
clone_size: -
j_call: TRBJ2-5
cdr3_aa: CASSSLTERQETQYF
cdr3_nt: TGTGCCAGCAGCTCTTTGACTGAGCGCCAAGAGACCCAGTACTTC

d_call: TRBD2
v_call: TRBV5-6
cdr3_length: 16
clone_size: -
j_call: TRBJ2-7
cdr3_aa: CASSYVAGPLTYEQYF
cdr3_nt: TGTGCCAGCAGCTACGTAGCGGGTCCACTGACTTACGAGCAGTACTTC

d_call: -
v_call: TRBV4-1
cdr3_length: 14
clone_size: medium-sized
j_call: TRBJ1-6
cdr3_aa: CASSQGADNSPLHF
cdr3_nt: TGCGCCAGCAGCCAAGGGGCCGACAATTCACCCCTCCACTTT

d_call: -
v_call: TRBV28
cdr3_length: 16
clone_size: -
j_call: TRBJ2-1
cdr3_aa: CASSSSTASSYNEQFF
cdr3_nt: TGTGCCAGCAGTTCATCGACAGCCTCCTCTTACAATGAGCAGTTCTTC

d_call: TRBD1
v_call: TRBV6-5
cdr3_length: 15
clone_size: few
j_call: TRBJ2-4
cdr3_aa: CASTGQGIVENIQYF
cdr3_nt: TGTGCCAGCACGGGACAGGGAATTGTAGAAAACATTCAGTACTTC

d_call: TRBD2
v_call: TRBV6-5
cdr3_length: 13
clone_size: few
j_call: TRBJ2-7
cdr3_aa: CASVTSGSYEQYF
cdr3_nt: TGTGCCAGCGTGACTAGCGGGAGCTACGAGCAGTACTTC

d_call: -
v_call: TRBV5-5
cdr3_length: 12
clone_size: -
j_call: TRBJ2-5
cdr3_aa: CASSLRGETQYF
cdr3_nt: TGTGCCAGCAGCTTGCGGGGGGAGACCCAGTACTTC

d_call: -
v_call: TRBV12-3/TRBV12-4
cdr3_length: 13
clone_size: -
j_call: TRBJ2-1
cdr3_aa: CASSFQRDNEQFF
cdr3_nt: TGTGCCAGCAGTTTCCAGCGGGACAATGAGCAGTTCTTC

d_call: -
v_call: TRBV5-1
cdr3_length: 13
clone_size: -
j_call: TRBJ1-1
cdr3_aa: CASSLVSNTEAFF
cdr3_nt: TGCGCCAGCAGCTTGGTGAGTAACACTGAAGCTTTCTTT

d_call: -
v_call: TRBV15
cdr3_length: 15
clone_size: -
j_call: TRBJ1-4
cdr3_aa: CATSGGHRTNEKLFF
cdr3_nt: TGTGCCACCAGTGGGGGACACCGCACTAATGAAAAACTGTTTTTT

d_call: -
v_call: TRBV5-6
cdr3_length: 16
clone_size: few
j_call: TRBJ1-3
cdr3_aa: CASSPWAGAYGNTIYF
cdr3_nt: TGTGCCAGCAGCCCCTGGGCAGGGGCTTACGGAAACACCATATATTTT

d_call: TRBD1
v_call: TRBV6-5
cdr3_length: 15
clone_size: -
j_call: TRBJ2-3
cdr3_aa: CASSSSRDSPDTQYF
cdr3_nt: TGTGCCAGCAGTTCGTCCCGGGACAGCCCAGATACGCAGTATTTT

d_call: TRBD2
v_call: TRBV6-2/TRBV6-3
cdr3_length: 19
clone_size: -
j_call: TRBJ2-1
cdr3_aa: CASSYSKRTSGTQYNEQFF
cdr3_nt: TGTGCCAGCAGTTACTCGAAGCGGACTAGCGGGACTCAATACAATGAGCAGTTCTTC

d_call: -
v_call: TRBV7-8
cdr3_length: 16
clone_size: -
j_call: TRBJ1-1
cdr3_aa: CASSLAGQGVYTEAFF
cdr3_nt: TGTGCCAGCAGCTTAGCAGGGCAGGGCGTTTACACTGAAGCTTTCTTT

d_call: TRBD1
v_call: TRBV20-1
cdr3_length: 15
clone_size: once
j_call: TRBJ1-6
cdr3_aa: CSASYRTGLSSPLHF
cdr3_nt: TGCAGTGCTAGTTACCGGACAGGGCTTTCTTCACCCCTCCACTTT

d_call: -
v_call: TRBV6-6
cdr3_length: 15
clone_size: few
j_call: TRBJ1-3
cdr3_aa: CASSNPGSSGNTIYF
cdr3_nt: TGTGCCAGCAGTAACCCAGGTTCATCTGGAAACACCATATATTTT

d_call: TRBD1
v_call: TRBV19
cdr3_length: 15
clone_size: few
j_call: TRBJ1-2
cdr3_aa: CASSIVDRGLEGYTF
cdr3_nt: TGTGCCAGTAGTATAGTGGACAGGGGTTTAGAAGGCTACACCTTC